This TCR beta chain came from a study of tissue T cells after allogeneic stem cell transplantation (dated by TCRdb to 2021 to 2024). Looking at the study overall: Six to eight adult allo-HCT recipients with steroid-refractory GVHD were prospectively enrolled in a research-autopsy study over an approximately 3-year period. The human part of the study was a prospective observational study with no blinding and no randomization. Grafts from donors were received by all GVHD patients, with a handful of grafts being unmodified and three being CD34-selected to deplete T cells. For viably preserved blood and marrow, CD3+ T cells were flow-sorted when cell numbers allowed; smaller samples underwent direct DNA extraction. TCR beta repertoires were profiled across many tissues obtained from research autopsies of patients with and without GVHD, as well as in mouse models of GVHD. All GVHD patients had gastrointestinal GVHD and received several lines of GVHD-directed therapy; five also had skin involvement. What the research found in general, with its limitations: Within patients, how anatomically similar tissues were was a major factor shaping TCR repertoire composition, regardless of disease or transplant status. The patient cohort was small and varied clinically, and sampling depth was recognized as a limitation. The study did not establish which tissue TCRs were alloreactive or antigen-specific, and some clones may have been host cells that persisted. Few T cell clones were found to be shared across patients, but shared repertoire signatures across patients were revealed in a tissue-specific fashion by motif-based clustering. In both patients and mice, only a limited portion of the TCR repertoire detected in tissues was captured by blood and spleen T cells.

The method behind the library was the immunoSEQ multiplex PCR assay. Adaptive Biotechnologies performed TCRbeta CDR3 sequencing at survey depth and reported CDR3 sequences, V/J genes, productive frequency, and template counts. TCR beta CDR3 regions were amplified from genomic DNA rather than RNA. In the original analysis: Jensen-Shannon divergence was used to quantify pairwise repertoire overlap between tissues, with a value of 1 indicating complete divergence and a value of 0 indicating identical repertoires. Based on pairwise JSD values, tissues were grouped by single-linkage agglomerative hierarchical clustering, and the results were shown as dendrograms. GLIPH2 was run on all patient samples with simulation_depth 1000, kmer_min_depth 3, cdr3_length_cutoff 8, keeping groups with more than two unique CDR3s. A standardized tissue-overlap score was generated by extrapolating Jaccard GLIPH-group overlap across patients to a standard repertoire size of 1000 clones. Linear mixed-effect models, with tissue included as a fixed effect and individual included as a random effect, were used to assess associations of diversity with clinical or experimental variables. TCRdb took over this immuneACCESS table, retaining in-frame rearrangements with V and J assigned. Such tables are incomplete; in checked studies, under half of the missing clones stem from an unresolved V gene, and the remainder is unexplained. D and trimming were read from the DNA, whereas the V and J calls and clone size are those reported in that table. The sample table holds some 25,000 clones, of which about 90% were seen once. The ten biggest clones cover about 2% of the sample.

According to the study, the label for this sample's time point signals: recipient (host-origin) PBMCs collected before allo-HCT. A word on this clone: The antigen it binds to is not known. No qualities accompany the bases; no much larger clone lies one base away.

V is cut back by 2 bases and J by 4 bases, with 13 bases in the junction unmatched. The germline V gene (reference sequence) yields GTSNPN for CDR1 and SVGIG for CDR2. The CDR3 sequence holds 19 residues, the cysteine and phenylalanine included. Kept here is only the CDR3 DNA, which spans 57 bases and is read in frame from base 1. The rearranged chain carries TRBV30 and TRBJ1-6; a stretch of 11 junction bases matches TRBD1. Sequencing was performed on blood, taken before transplantation. The receptor's source is a male donor aged 60 or over who later had graft-versus-host disease after an allogeneic stem cell transplant. The nucleotide sequence reads as follows: TGTGCCTGGAGTCCCCCTCGGACAGGGGGCTTTAGATATAATTCACCCCTCCACTTT. Its product reads: CAWSPPRTGGFRYNSPLHF.